Sequencing of this T cell receptor beta chain was carried out in a study of blood T cell repertoires in COVID-19. Study information: Samples representing acute and convalescent COVID-19 were sourced from the United States, Italy and Spain. Sources were T cells, B-cell-depleted T cells, or PBMCs; the material itself was cDNA or gDNA.

Original processing methods: It was from reference gene primer amplification that nucleated cell counts were estimated. Produced via immunoSEQ multiplex PCR; TCRdb's table is partial and in-frame only. The DNA was the basis for D and trimming; V, J and clone size are from that table. The sample has about 110,000 clones; about 80% are singletons. CDR1 SGHVS and CDR2 FNYEAQ come from the germline V gene. This CDR3 has 18 residues. The V segment lost 2 bases and the J segment 3 bases; nucleotides outside the gene matches: 15. This sequence originates from a woman in her seventies with acute or convalescent COVID-19. The sequencing input was peripheral blood. The chain joins TRBV7-6 to TRBJ2-5, with TRBD2 identical over 7 bases. As DNA, the CDR3 is TGTGCCAGCAGCTTATTATCTTCGGGGGGAACGGGTAAAGAGACCCAGTACTTC. Translating it yields CASSLLSSGGTGKETQYF.